This TCR beta chain was retrieved from a study of cytomegalovirus exposure and HLA in healthy donors. Study-level background: The study's early data release held roughly 90 million unique TCRs from HLA-typed donors.

It was with 60 Vbeta and 13 Jbeta primers that the PCR ran. Repertoires were generated with immunoSEQ multiplex PCR, while TCRdb's copy carries only in-frame clones and drops some. The data show around 180,000 clones, about four fifths seen once. This clone was recorded only once. Its antigen remains unknown. V was clipped by 5 bases and J by 1 base; unmatched bases: 11. Germline CDR1 MNHEY, CDR2 SMNVEV (reference sequence). The CDR3 sequence is 17 residues long. Study observations and caveats: The study listed roughly 160 cytomegalovirus-associated TCR beta chains.

This receptor was taken from a girl aged 10 to 17 in good health and CMV-seropositive. The specimen sequenced was PBMCs. The chain links TRBV27 to TRBJ1-1; 9 bases map to TRBD1. The CDR3 DNA follows: TGTGCCAGCAGTCAACAGGGGGCCCATCGGCCGAACACTGAAGCTTTCTTT. Protein sequence: CASSQQGAHRPNTEAFF.